These T cell receptor beta chains were read from a single sample in a study of blood T cell repertoires in COVID-19. Using immunoSEQ multiplex PCR, the repertoire was profiled, and TCRdb retains in-frame clones only, with some absent. The sample carries over 130,000 clones, around 87% recorded once. The sequenced material came from peripheral blood. The origin of the receptors is a human donor in a cohort sampled during active COVID-19. The CDR3 runs from the conserved cysteine through the conserved F or W. A D gene is named only where the DNA matches it firmly.

DNA: TGTGCCAGCAGGACAGTCTCCTACAATGAGCAGTTCTTC
CDR3: CASRTVSYNEQFF
V: TRBV2
D: NA
J: TRBJ2-1

DNA: TGTGCCAGCAGCTTGGGACTAGCGGGGGGCCTTAGCTCCTACAATGAGCAGTTCTTC
CDR3: CASSLGLAGGLSSYNEQFF
V: TRBV5-4
D: TRBD2
J: TRBJ2-1

DNA: TGTGCCAGCAGCCCCCCCCTGTCCTACGAGCAGTACTTC
CDR3: CASSPPLSYEQYF
V: TRBV3-1/TRBV3-2
D: NA
J: TRBJ2-7

DNA: TGTGCCATCAGTGGTACTAGCGGGAGGGCCATGGATAGCACAGATACGCAGTATTTT
CDR3: CAISGTSGRAMDSTDTQYF
V: TRBV10-3
D: TRBD2
J: TRBJ2-3

DNA: TGTGCCAGCAGCTTGCGGGACAGGGTTAAATATGGCTACACCTTC
CDR3: CASSLRDRVKYGYTF
V: TRBV5-8
D: TRBD1
J: TRBJ1-2

DNA: TGTGCCAGCAGTTTATTAGGGACAGGGGTCACAGAGACCCAGTACTTC
CDR3: CASSLLGTGVTETQYF
V: TRBV27
D: TRBD1
J: TRBJ2-5

DNA: TGTGCCAGCAGCTCCCCCGGGACTAGCAGACACGAGCAGTACTTC
CDR3: CASSSPGTSRHEQYF
V: TRBV7-8
D: TRBD2
J: TRBJ2-7

DNA: TGTGCCAGCACGCCGGGACAGGTCCTGTCGGGCTCTGGAAACACCATATATTTT
CDR3: CASTPGQVLSGSGNTIYF
V: TRBV7-8
D: TRBD1
J: TRBJ1-3

DNA: TGTGCCAGCAGGGCCGGGTGGTCCGGTGGCTACACCTTC
CDR3: CASRAGWSGGYTF
V: TRBV2
D: NA
J: TRBJ1-2

DNA: TGTGCCAGCAGTAGCGTGGGACAGGGGGGCCACGAGCAGTACTTC
CDR3: CASSSVGQGGHEQYF
V: TRBV28
D: TRBD1
J: TRBJ2-7

DNA: TGTGCCAGCAGCTCCCGGACAGCCCAAGAGTTGCCCCAGCATTTT
CDR3: CASSSRTAQELPQHF
V: TRBV5-5
D: NA
J: TRBJ1-5

DNA: TGTGCCATCAGTGAGGATGGTAGGGGCTACGAGCAGTACTTC
CDR3: CAISEDGRGYEQYF
V: TRBV10-3
D: NA
J: TRBJ2-7

DNA: TGTGCCAGCTCACCGGGCAGGAACACCGGGGAGCTGTTTTTT
CDR3: CASSPGRNTGELFF
V: TRBV18
D: NA
J: TRBJ2-2

DNA: TGTGCCAGCAGTGAGGAGATAGCGGGAGGGCGGGAGACCCAGTACTTC
CDR3: CASSEEIAGGRETQYF
V: TRBV2
D: TRBD2
J: TRBJ2-5

DNA: TGTGCCAGCAGCTTGACTAGCGGGGAGTACGAGCAGTACTTC
CDR3: CASSLTSGEYEQYF
V: TRBV11-2
D: TRBD2
J: TRBJ2-7

DNA: TGTGCCAGCGCCAACGACAGGGGACCACCCCTCCACTTT
CDR3: CASANDRGPPLHF
V: TRBV18
D: TRBD1
J: TRBJ1-6